A single sample gave rise to the 11 T cell receptor beta chains below, sequenced in a study of shared clonotypes between healthy human individuals. Sequencing was performed with immunoSEQ multiplex PCR; in TCRdb, only in-frame clones are kept and a portion is missing. Of millions of clones detected, around nine tenths appear once; the ten largest clones hold roughly 0.15%. Sequenced material: naive CD4+ T cells sorted from blood. Subset specified: CD45RA+ positively selected. The receptors were sampled from a man aged 18-30 years in good health.

Only one count was recorded for this clone. The rearrangement uses TRBV28 and TRBJ2-1, with TRBD2 matching 9 bases. Germline-derived CDR1 and CDR2 are MDHEN and SYDVKM. The ends lost 5 bases at V and 6 bases at J; junction bases unmatched: 8. CDR3 length equals 15 residues. DNA for the CDR3: TGTGCCAGCAGTCCCCCTAGCGGGAATCTCAATGAGCAGTTCTTC. Encoded protein: CASSPPSGNLNEQFF.

This chain links TRBV7-2 with TRBJ2-2, with 10 bases identical to TRBD2. The CDR3 consists of 17 residues. The junction had 9 bases not matched to a gene; V was cut back by 2 bases and J by 6 bases. The germline gives CDR1 SGHTA, CDR2 FQGNSA. Here the CDR3 reads CASSLIGRAGGPGELFF. The CDR3 DNA sequence: TGTGCCAGCAGCTTAATAGGAAGAGCGGGGGGGCCCGGGGAGCTGTTTTTT.

This sequence joins TRBV6-5 and TRBJ2-3; 11 nucleotides match TRBD1. Germline CDR1 is MNHEY and CDR2 is SVGAGI. V lost 5 bases, J lost 2 bases, and 0 bases stayed unmatched. The CDR3 covers 14 residues. In DNA form, the CDR3 reads TGTGCCAGCAGTGGACAGGGGGCCACAGATACGCAGTATTTT. Residues: CASSGQGATDTQYF.

This chain links TRBV6-5 with TRBJ2-5, with 10 bases fitting TRBD2. CDR1 is MNHEY and CDR2 is SVGAGI in the germline V gene. J gave up 5 bases and V 4 bases, and 7 bases lay outside the gene matches. The CDR3 contains 15 residues. The CDR3 region is CASSSSGGEWETQYF. CDR3 coding DNA: TGTGCCAGCAGTTCCAGCGGGGGGGAATGGGAGACCCAGTACTTC.

The CDR3 DNA reads as TGTGCCAGCAGCCGTCCTACTAGCGGACTGGGGGCCGGGGAGCTGTTTTTT. This translates into CASSRPTSGLGAGELFF. The chain employs TRBV27 and TRBJ2-2; 8 nucleotides align to TRBD2. Germline CDR1 and CDR2: MNHEY and SMNVEV (reference sequence). V was pared by 6 bases and J by 6 bases, with 15 bases of the junction left unmatched. This CDR3 has 17 amino acids.

Only one count was recorded for this clone. V and J are TRBV19 and TRBJ1-5; the D is unclear. This CDR3 is built from 15 residues. V lost 2 bases, J lost 1 base, and 9 bases lay in between. Germline CDR1 and CDR2: LNHDA and SQIVND (reference sequence). Here the CDR3 reads CASSISDTSNQPQHF. CDR3 DNA: TGTGCCAGTAGTATAAGCGACACCAGCAATCAGCCCCAGCATTTT.

The V gene is TRBV9, the J gene TRBJ1-3, with D perhaps TRBD1 (5 bases). The CDR3 has 15 residues. CDR1 is SGDLS, CDR2 YYNGEE, per germline. Trimming stripped 3 bases from V and 4 bases from J, with 14 bases between. The CDR3 sequence: CASSAGPGSGNTIYF. As DNA, the CDR3 is TGTGCCAGCAGCGCAGGGCCCGGGTCCGGAAACACCATATATTTT. Variable domain in full (rest from reference TRBV9 and TRBJ1-3): DSGVTQTPKHLITATGQRVTLRCSPRSGDLSVYWYQQSLDQGLQFLIQYYNGEERAKGNILERFSAQQFPDLHSELNLSSLELGDSALYFCASSAGPGSGNTIYFGEGSWLTVV.

CDR3 residues: CASSHPGPGLELFF. Written as DNA, the CDR3 is TGTGCCAGCAGCCACCCCGGCCCTGGGCTGGAGCTGTTTTTT. V is TRBV7-6 and J is TRBJ2-2, with D unresolved. Trimming stripped 5 bases from V and 10 bases from J, with 17 bases between. The germline CDR1 and CDR2 sequences are SGHVS and FNYEAQ. The CDR3 is made up of 14 amino acids.

This rearrangement joins TRBV7-2 to TRBJ2-7, with TRBD1 matching 7 bases. Germline loops: CDR1 SGHTA, CDR2 FQGNSA. The CDR3 has 15 amino acids. Unmatched junction bases numbered 7, after V lost 5 bases and J lost 0 bases. The CDR3: CASSLGGRSSYEQYF. The CDR3, as DNA: TGTGCCAGCAGCCTAGGGGGCAGGAGCTCCTACGAGCAGTACTTC.

The V gene is TRBV30, the J gene TRBJ1-6; tentatively, D is TRBD1 (6 bases). Germline V gene sequence: CDR1 GTSNPN, CDR2 SVGIG (reference sequence). The CDR3 has 13 amino acids. Trimming took 3 bases from V and 7 from J, leaving 10 bases between them. Written as DNA, the CDR3 is TGTGCCTGGAGGGACAGAGACAATTCACCCCTCCACTTT. Translating it yields CAWRDRDNSPLHF. The full variable domain, rest sourced from reference TRBV30 and TRBJ1-6, is SQTIHQWPATLVQPVGSPLSLECTVEGTSNPNLYWYRQAAGRGLQLLFYSVGIGQISSEVPQNLSASRPQDRQFILSSKKLLLSDSGFYLCAWRDRDNSPLHFGNGTRLTVT.

The gene calls are TRBV7-2 and TRBJ2-5; 11 bases line up with TRBD2. There are 16 residues in the CDR3. Germline V gene lookup returns CDR1 SGHTA and CDR2 FQGNSA. The V gene end was trimmed by 3 bases and the J gene end by 1 base; junction bases not matched to a gene: 4. The CDR3 bases are TGTGCCAGCAGCTTCCGACTAGCGGGGCTCCAAGAGACCCAGTACTTC. It yields the protein CASSFRLAGLQETQYF.